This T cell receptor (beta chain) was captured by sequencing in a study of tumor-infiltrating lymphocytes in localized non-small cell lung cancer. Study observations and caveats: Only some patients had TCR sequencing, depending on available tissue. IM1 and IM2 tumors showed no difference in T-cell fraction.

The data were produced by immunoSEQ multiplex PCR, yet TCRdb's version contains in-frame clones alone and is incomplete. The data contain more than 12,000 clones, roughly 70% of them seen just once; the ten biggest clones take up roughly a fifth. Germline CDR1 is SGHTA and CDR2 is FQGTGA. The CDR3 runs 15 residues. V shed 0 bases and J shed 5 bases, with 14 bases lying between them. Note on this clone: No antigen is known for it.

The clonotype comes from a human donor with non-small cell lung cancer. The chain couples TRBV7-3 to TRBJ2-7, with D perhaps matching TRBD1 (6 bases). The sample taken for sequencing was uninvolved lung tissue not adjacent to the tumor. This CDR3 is CASSLTGQYLNEQYF. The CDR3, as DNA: TGTGCCAGCAGCTTAACAGGACAGTACCTAAACGAGCAGTACTTC.